The subject of this entry is one T cell receptor (beta chain). What it recognizes is unknown. These data come from a study of T cell responses to AZD1222 COVID-19 vaccine. Notes on the study in general: Repertoire samples came only from after the peak T cell response. Along spike, vaccine-associated CD4 TCRs were found throughout, with dominance at 160-218 and 743-854. Most donors were white British and more were female, and clonal diversity was possibly underestimated.

Profiling relied on immunoSEQ multiplex PCR, and the TCRdb table lists in-frame clones only, not all of them. This sample yields around 99,000 clones, of which around nine tenths are seen a single time; under 25% belongs to the top ten. This sequence was found in an adult in good health. The material sequenced was peripheral blood, taken on day 0 of AZD1222 vaccination.

CDR3 sequence reads: CASSVDRGEAFF. Written as DNA, the CDR3 is TGTGCCAGCAGCGTTGACAGGGGGGAAGCTTTCTTT. The V gene is TRBV7-9, the J gene TRBJ1-1; 9 nucleotides agree with TRBD1. V lost 5 bases, J lost 8 bases, and 3 bases stayed unmatched. Germline V gene sequence: CDR1 SEHNR, CDR2 FQNEAQ (reference sequence). The CDR3 loop spans 12 amino acids.